This TCR beta chain is from a study of blood T cell repertoires in COVID-19. Only in-frame clones appear in the TCRdb table, and some are missing; sequencing was by immunoSEQ multiplex PCR. Here the sample spans 200,000 to 250,000 clones, around 84% being singletons. Between the trimmed V and J ends, which lost 5 bases and 3 bases, there was a span of 10 bases. Per germline, CDR1 SGHDN and CDR2 FVKESK. This CDR3 has 13 residues. The sample taken for sequencing was peripheral blood. This rearrangement joins TRBV14 to TRBJ1-2, with a possible D match to TRBD1 (5 bases). The receptor's source is a woman older than 75 with COVID-19, enrolled during active disease. The CDR3 reads CASSLDTYYGYTF. The DNA of the CDR3 is TGTGCCAGCAGCTTGGACACCTACTATGGCTACACCTTC.